One and the same sample provided the 22 T cell receptor beta chains below, sequenced in a study of OX40 agonist ivuxolimab in advanced cancers. TCRdb's copy holds only in-frame clones and misses some; the assay was immunoSEQ multiplex PCR. The repertoire holds around 87,000 clones, with 90% to 95% as singletons. The sequences come from CD4+ or CD8+ T cells sorted from blood, collected in a trial of the OX40 agonist ivuxolimab. The source is an adult with an advanced solid tumor such as melanoma, head and neck, liver or kidney cancer.

The chain links TRBV5-6 to TRBJ1-1; D might be TRBD1 (5 bases). The CDR3 has 14 amino acids. CDR1 is SGHDT and CDR2 is YYEEEE in the germline V gene. V lost 4 bases, J lost 0 bases, and 10 bases lay in between. CDR3 in amino acids: CASSPGLLNTEAFF. The DNA for the CDR3 is TGTGCCAGCAGCCCGGGACTGCTGAACACTGAAGCTTTCTTT.

This sequence joins TRBV23-1 and TRBJ1-2; D unresolved. TRBV23-1 is classed as an ORF, of uncertain function. Trimming shortened V by 7 bases and J by 6 bases, and 15 bases separated the two germline ends. This CDR3 has 13 residues. The chain's CDR3 is CASIRDLSDGYTF. In nucleotides, the CDR3 is TGCGCCAGCATCCGAGATCTCAGTGATGGCTACACCTTC.

The J gene is TRBJ2-2, the V gene TRBV28; D not certain. The V and J ends lost 3 bases and 7 bases respectively, with 15 bases between them. Germline CDR1 reads MDHEN; CDR2 reads SYDVKM. This CDR3 has 15 amino acids. The CDR3 loop is CASSFWPRSDGELFF. The CDR3 coding sequence is TGTGCCAGCAGTTTCTGGCCTAGGTCGGACGGGGAGCTGTTTTTT.

The chain uses TRBV27 and TRBJ1-2; D gene unclear. CDR1 MNHEY and CDR2 SMNVEV come from the germline V gene (reference sequence). This CDR3 contains 13 residues. The V and J ends lost 3 bases and 8 bases respectively, with 13 bases between them. The CDR3 loop reads CASSFGGVEGYTF. The DNA for the CDR3 is TGTGCCAGCAGTTTTGGAGGAGTGGAAGGCTACACCTTC.

The chain recombines TRBV2 with TRBJ2-5, with D unresolved. The end of the DNA fits TRBJ2-7 better, so the J call may be wrong. The germline V gene encodes CDR1 SNHLY and CDR2 FYNNEI. This CDR3 region has 15 residues. CDR3 loop: CASSEVVVQFYEQYF. The CDR3, as DNA: TGTGCCAGCAGTGAAGTCGTCGTACAGTTCTACGAGCAGTACTTC.

The chain recombines TRBV27 with TRBJ2-7; D may be TRBD1 (6 bases). Trimming shortened V by 3 bases and J by 6 bases, and 18 bases separated the two germline ends. The germline V gene has CDR1 MNHEY and CDR2 SMNVEV (reference sequence). The CDR3 consists of 15 residues. CDR3 sequence reads: CASSFLDSSRSEQYF. CDR3 in DNA: TGTGCCAGCAGTTTCCTGGACAGTTCTAGGTCCGAGCAGTACTTC.

The rearrangement links TRBV7-9 to TRBJ2-1; 8 positions agree with TRBD2. The V gene end was trimmed by 2 bases and the J gene end by 7 bases; junction bases not matched to a gene: 13. CDR1 is SEHNR and CDR2 is FQNEAQ in the germline V gene (reference sequence). CDR3 length: 17 residues. In DNA, the CDR3 is TGTGCCAGCAGCTTAACGGGGGGGCGAAGGAGGGAGAATGAGCAGTTCTTC. Protein sequence: CASSLTGGRRRENEQFF.

The chain couples TRBV19 to TRBJ2-3, with D perhaps matching TRBD1 or TRBD2 (6 bases each). Germline CDR1 is LNHDA and CDR2 is SQIVND (reference sequence). V was cut by 5 bases and J by 3 bases, with 15 bases left in between. This CDR3 contains 15 residues. CDR3 sequence (DNA): TGTGCCAGTAGTTTACAGGGAGGTCGTACAGATACGCAGTATTTT. This translates into CASSLQGGRTDTQYF.

The chain recombines TRBV29-1 with TRBJ1-1, with 8 nucleotides matching TRBD1. J was trimmed by 2 bases and V by 3 bases; bases with no gene match: 5. Germline CDR1 is SQVTM and CDR2 is ANQGSEA. The CDR3 covers 14 residues. CDR3 DNA sequence: TGCAGCGTTGACTATGACAGGGGTAACACTGAAGCTTTCTTT. Its translation is CSVDYDRGNTEAFF.

This clone appeared a single time. The CDR3: CASSSSGTDGYTF. In nucleotides, the CDR3 is TGTGCCAGCAGTTCTTCCGGGACAGATGGCTACACCTTC. V gene TRBV27 combines with J gene TRBJ1-2; 7 bases map to TRBD1. J was trimmed by 6 bases and V by 4 bases; bases with no gene match: 5. Germline values: CDR1 MNHEY, CDR2 SMNVEV (reference sequence). The CDR3 consists of 13 residues.

The chain combines TRBV6-4 with TRBJ2-2; D is possibly TRBD2 (5 bases). Germline V CDR1 and CDR2: MRHNA, SNTAGT. The ends were cut back, 2 bases at V and 0 bases at J, with 7 bases in the middle. This CDR3 comprises 15 residues. The CDR3 sequence is CASSDGSTNTGELFF. As DNA, the CDR3 is TGTGCCAGCAGTGACGGGAGTACGAACACCGGGGAGCTGTTTTTT.

J is TRBJ1-2 and V is TRBV29-1; D call uncertain. The CDR3 loop spans 11 amino acids. V was cut by 3 bases and J by 8 bases, with 10 bases left in between. Germline assignment: CDR1 SQVTM and CDR2 ANQGSEA. CDR3 protein: CSVEEVPGYTF. For the CDR3, the DNA is TGCAGCGTTGAGGAGGTCCCGGGCTACACCTTC.

V and J are TRBV13 and TRBJ2-1; the D gene is possibly TRBD2 (5 bases). CDR3 length: 15 residues. V was pared by 3 bases and J by 5 bases, with 14 bases between. In germline, CDR1 is PRHDT, CDR2 FYEKMQ (reference sequence). The CDR3 DNA reads TGTGCCAGCAGCTTGGGAATGGGGAGCCACAATGAGCAGTTCTTC. As protein: CASSLGMGSHNEQFF.

This clone showed up just once. The rearrangement uses TRBV6-6 and TRBJ2-5; D gene uncertain. The CDR3 loop spans 14 amino acids. Deletions cut 2 bases from V and 1 base from J, with 8 bases between. Germline assignment: CDR1 MNHNY and CDR2 SVGAGI (reference sequence). The CDR3 DNA is TGTGCCAGCAGTTACACAAGACTCCAAGAGACCCAGTACTTC. It is translated as CASSYTRLQETQYF.

In the case of this clone: Different DNA sequences within this sample yield the same CDR3. The rearrangement joins TRBV6-6 to TRBJ1-1, with a weak D call TRBD1 (5 bases). V lost 0 bases to trimming and J lost 4 bases, with 6 bases between them. CDR3 length: 13 residues. The germline CDR1 and CDR2 sequences are MNHNY and SVGAGI (reference sequence). CDR3 sequence (DNA): TGTGCCAGCAGTTACTCGGGGGGCACTGAAGCTTTCTTT. This encodes CASSYSGGTEAFF.

The chain combines TRBV30 with TRBJ1-1, with D uncertain. Germline lookup yields CDR1 GTSNPN and CDR2 SVGIG (reference sequence). This CDR3 is 11 amino acids long. The V end lost 0 bases, the J end lost 8 bases, and 7 bases lay between the germline ends. CDR3 DNA: TGTGCCTGGAGTGTACGGGAGGAAGCTTTCTTT. Translation: CAWSVREEAFF.

The rearrangement links TRBV27 to TRBJ1-1; TRBD1 agrees at 8 bases. The CDR3 contains 14 residues. J was trimmed by 2 bases and V by 4 bases; bases with no gene match: 3. CDR1 is MNHEY, CDR2 SMNVEV, per germline (reference sequence). The CDR3 DNA sequence: TGTGCCAGCAGTTGGGGGACAGGCAACACTGAAGCTTTCTTT. Amino acid sequence: CASSWGTGNTEAFF.

This clone occurred a few times. CDR3 region: CASSIGQGHQPQHF. In DNA form, the CDR3 reads TGTGCCAGTAGTATCGGACAGGGTCATCAGCCCCAGCATTTT. The chain uses TRBV19 and TRBJ1-5; 8 bases line up with TRBD1. With V trimmed by 3 bases and J by 5 bases, 3 bases remained unmatched. The germline V gene has CDR1 LNHDA and CDR2 SQIVND (reference sequence). The CDR3 length is 14 residues.

The CDR3 here is CASTPHAAGGGDTQYF. The CDR3 DNA reads as TGTGCCAGCACCCCCCACGCAGCGGGGGGTGGAGATACGCAGTATTTT. The V and J genes are TRBV7-8 and TRBJ2-3, with 9 positions matching TRBD2. This CDR3 spans 16 amino acids. CDR1 and CDR2 (germline): SGHVS, FQNEAQ. Unmatched junction bases numbered 13, after V lost 7 bases and J lost 5 bases.

V is TRBV7-3 and J is TRBJ2-1; D perhaps matches TRBD2 (6 bases). Germline CDR1 SGHTA, CDR2 FQGTGA. This CDR3 contains 13 residues. V lost 5 bases and J lost 12, with 17 bases in between. As DNA, the CDR3 is TGTGCCAGCAGCCCCAGGCCTATGGGGGGGCAGTTCTTC. The encoded protein is CASSPRPMGGQFF.

CDR3 sequence (DNA): TGTGCCAGCAGTTGGGGCGGGAGGGCCCACGAGCAGTACTTC. Amino acids: CASSWGGRAHEQYF. The chain uses TRBV27 and TRBJ2-7, with TRBD2 matching over 9 bases. The germline V gene encodes CDR1 MNHEY and CDR2 SMNVEV (reference sequence). With 4 bases clipped from V and 5 bases from J, the junction kept 6 bases outside the gene matches. The CDR3 has 14 amino acids.

The chain combines TRBV18 with TRBJ1-1, with a tentative D call TRBD1 (6 bases). Germline V gives CDR1 KGHSH, CDR2 LQKENI. This CDR3 spans 13 amino acids. V was cut by 3 bases and J by 4 bases, with 9 bases left in between. Here the CDR3 reads CASSPGGITEAFF. The CDR3 DNA follows: TGTGCCAGCTCACCGGGGGGCATCACTGAAGCTTTCTTT.